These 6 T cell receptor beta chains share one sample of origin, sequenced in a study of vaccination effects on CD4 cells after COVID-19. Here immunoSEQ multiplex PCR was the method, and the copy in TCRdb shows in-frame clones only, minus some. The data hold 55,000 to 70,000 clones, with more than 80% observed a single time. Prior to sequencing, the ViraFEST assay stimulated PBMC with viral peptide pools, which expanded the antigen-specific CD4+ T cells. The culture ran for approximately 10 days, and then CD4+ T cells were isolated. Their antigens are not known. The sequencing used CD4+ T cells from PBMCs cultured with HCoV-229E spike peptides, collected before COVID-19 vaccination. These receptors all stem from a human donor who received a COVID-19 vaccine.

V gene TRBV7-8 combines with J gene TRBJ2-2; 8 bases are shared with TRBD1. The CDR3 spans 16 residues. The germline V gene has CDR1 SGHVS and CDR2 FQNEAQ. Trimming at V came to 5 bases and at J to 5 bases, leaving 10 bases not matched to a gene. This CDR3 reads CASSIRTGKVTGELFF. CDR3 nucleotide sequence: TGTGCCAGCAGCATAAGGACAGGGAAAGTGACCGGGGAGCTGTTTTTT.

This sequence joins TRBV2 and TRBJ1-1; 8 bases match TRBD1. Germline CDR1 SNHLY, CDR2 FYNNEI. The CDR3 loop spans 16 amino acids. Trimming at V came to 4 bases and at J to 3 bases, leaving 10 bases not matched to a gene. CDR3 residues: CASSVQGALSYTEAFF. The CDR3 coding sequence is TGTGCCAGCAGTGTTCAGGGGGCACTAAGTTACACTGAAGCTTTCTTT.

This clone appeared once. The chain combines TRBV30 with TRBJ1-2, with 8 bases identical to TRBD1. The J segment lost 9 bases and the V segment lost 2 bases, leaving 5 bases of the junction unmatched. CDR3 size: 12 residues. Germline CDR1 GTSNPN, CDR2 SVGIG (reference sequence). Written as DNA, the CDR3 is TGTGCCTGGAGTATCGGACAGGGCCGCTACACCTTC. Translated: CAWSIGQGRYTF.

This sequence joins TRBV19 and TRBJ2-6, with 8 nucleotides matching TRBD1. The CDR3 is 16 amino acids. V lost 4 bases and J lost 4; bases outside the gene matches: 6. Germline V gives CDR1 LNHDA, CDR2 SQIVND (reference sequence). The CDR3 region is CASSTRGQEGANVLTF. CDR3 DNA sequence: TGTGCCAGTAGTACCAGGGGGCAGGAAGGGGCCAACGTCCTGACTTTC.

The CDR3 DNA reads TGTGCCACCAGTGATTCACAAGGCATGAACACTGAAGCTTTCTTT. Translating it yields CATSDSQGMNTEAFF. The V and J genes are TRBV24-1 and TRBJ1-1; D ambiguous. Trimming removed 2 bases at V and 0 bases at J, with 9 bases between. Germline V gene sequence: CDR1 KGHDR, CDR2 SFDVKD. This CDR3 comprises 15 residues.

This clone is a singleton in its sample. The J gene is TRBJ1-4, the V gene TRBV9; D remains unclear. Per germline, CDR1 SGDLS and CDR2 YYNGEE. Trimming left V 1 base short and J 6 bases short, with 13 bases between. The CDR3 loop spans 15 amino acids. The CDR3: CASSVLGESHEKLFF. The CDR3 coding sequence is TGTGCCAGCAGCGTACTGGGCGAAAGTCATGAAAAACTGTTTTTT.